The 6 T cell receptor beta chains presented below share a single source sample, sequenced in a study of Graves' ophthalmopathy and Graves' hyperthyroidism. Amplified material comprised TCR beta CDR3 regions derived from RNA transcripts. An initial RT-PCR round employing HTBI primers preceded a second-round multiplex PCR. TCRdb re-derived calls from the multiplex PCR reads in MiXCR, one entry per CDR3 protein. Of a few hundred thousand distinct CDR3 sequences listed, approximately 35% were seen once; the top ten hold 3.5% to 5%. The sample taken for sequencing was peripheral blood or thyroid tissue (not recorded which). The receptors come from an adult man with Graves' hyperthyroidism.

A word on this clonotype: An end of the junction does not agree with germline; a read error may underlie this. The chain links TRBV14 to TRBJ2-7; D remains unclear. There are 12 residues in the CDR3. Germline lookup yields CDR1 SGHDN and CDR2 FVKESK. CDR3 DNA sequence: TGTGCCAGCAGCCCGGACGGGTACGGGCAGTACTTC. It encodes CASSPDGYGQYF.

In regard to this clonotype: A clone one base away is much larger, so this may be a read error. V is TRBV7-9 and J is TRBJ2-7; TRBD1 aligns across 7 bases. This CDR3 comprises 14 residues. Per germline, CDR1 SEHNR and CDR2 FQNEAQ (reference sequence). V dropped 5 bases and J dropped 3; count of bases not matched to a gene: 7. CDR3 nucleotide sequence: TGTGCCAGCAGCAGAGGGGACAGCTTCTACGAGCAGTACTTC. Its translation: CASSRGDSFYEQYF.

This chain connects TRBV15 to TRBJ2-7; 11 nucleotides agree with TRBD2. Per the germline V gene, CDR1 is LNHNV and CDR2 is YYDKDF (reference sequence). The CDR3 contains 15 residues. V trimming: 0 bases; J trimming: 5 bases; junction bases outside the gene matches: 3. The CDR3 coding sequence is TGTGCCACCAGCAGAGATCTAGCGGGAGGTCACGAGCAGTACTTC. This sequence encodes CATSRDLAGGHEQYF.

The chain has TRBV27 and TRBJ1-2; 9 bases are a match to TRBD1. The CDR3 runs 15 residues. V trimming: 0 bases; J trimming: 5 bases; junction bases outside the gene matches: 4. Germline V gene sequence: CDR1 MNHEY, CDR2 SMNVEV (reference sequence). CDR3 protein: CASSLSRGTGYGYTF. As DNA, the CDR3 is TGTGCCAGCAGTTTATCGAGGGGGACAGGGTATGGCTACACCTTC.

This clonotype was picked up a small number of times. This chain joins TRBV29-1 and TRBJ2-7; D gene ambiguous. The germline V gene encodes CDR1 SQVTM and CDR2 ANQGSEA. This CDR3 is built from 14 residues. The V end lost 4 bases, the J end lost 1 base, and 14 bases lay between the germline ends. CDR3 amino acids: CSVALFGLSYEQYF. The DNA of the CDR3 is TGCAGCGTTGCCCTATTCGGCTTATCCTACGAGCAGTACTTC.

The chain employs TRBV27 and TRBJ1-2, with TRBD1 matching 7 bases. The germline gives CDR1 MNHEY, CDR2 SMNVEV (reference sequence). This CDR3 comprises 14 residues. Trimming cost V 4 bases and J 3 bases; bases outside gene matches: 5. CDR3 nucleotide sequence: TGTGCCAGCAGTTCTACAGGGGTGTACTATGGCTACACCTTC. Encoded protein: CASSSTGVYYGYTF.